Below are 18 T cell receptor beta chains sequenced from a single sample in a study of graft-versus-host responses after intestinal transplantation. Their antigen targets remain unknown. TCRdb's table, derived via immunoSEQ multiplex PCR, lists solely in-frame clones and lacks some. The table shows 85,000 to 100,000 clones, with roughly nine tenths occurring only once. The source material was unstimulated CD4+ T cells sorted from spleen or lymph node cells, sampled before intestinal transplant. Every receptor here comes from a human donor who received an intestinal transplant.

The rearrangement links TRBV19 to TRBJ1-1, with D uncertain. This CDR3 contains 15 residues. Trimming removed 5 bases from V and 1 base from J, with 14 bases in between. Germline lookup yields CDR1 LNHDA and CDR2 SQIVND (reference sequence). DNA for the CDR3: TGTGCCAGTAGTTCCGGTGTGGGGAGGAACACTGAAGCTTTCTTT. This encodes CASSSGVGRNTEAFF.

The chain is built from TRBV6-1 and TRBJ1-1, with a tentative D call TRBD1 (6 bases). The CDR3 is made up of 12 amino acids. V was trimmed by 5 bases and J by 7 bases, leaving 11 bases between them. Germline values: CDR1 MNHNS, CDR2 SASEGT. DNA of the CDR3: TGTGCCAGCAGTAAAGACAGGAGTGAAGCTTTCTTT. Protein product: CASSKDRSEAFF.

The chain couples TRBV7-9 to TRBJ1-2; D is perhaps TRBD1 (6 bases). Trimming left V 3 bases short and J 1 base short, with 15 bases between. The CDR3 is 16 residues long. Germline assignment: CDR1 SEHNR and CDR2 FQNEAQ (reference sequence). CDR3 coding DNA: TGTGCCAGCAGCTTGCGGGGGCCTACTAATAACTATGGCTACACCTTC. Its translation: CASSLRGPTNNYGYTF.

This chain connects TRBV9 to TRBJ1-2; 10 bases match TRBD1. Germline assignment: CDR1 SGDLS and CDR2 YYNGEE. V lost 3 bases, J lost 7 bases, and 9 bases stayed unmatched. The CDR3 runs to 15 residues. The CDR3 protein is CASSGPTGGNFGYTF. The CDR3 nucleotides are TGTGCCAGCAGCGGCCCGACAGGGGGCAATTTTGGCTACACCTTC. The whole variable domain, remainder taken from reference TRBV9 and TRBJ1-2, is DSGVTQTPKHLITATGQRVTLRCSPRSGDLSVYWYQQSLDQGLQFLIQYYNGEERAKGNILERFSAQQFPDLHSELNLSSLELGDSALYFCASSGPTGGNFGYTFGSGTRLTVV.

The genes are TRBV27 and TRBJ1-1; D might be TRBD1 (5 bases). V gave up 7 bases and J gave up 4 bases, with 16 bases separating them. This CDR3 has 14 amino acids. Looked up from germline, CDR1 is MNHEY and CDR2 is SMNVEV (reference sequence). The CDR3 sequence is CASTPLGGATEAFF. CDR3 in DNA: TGTGCCAGCACCCCATTGGGGGGAGCCACTGAAGCTTTCTTT.

The chain is built from TRBV7-2 and TRBJ1-6, with 7 bases matching TRBD1. CDR1 SGHTA and CDR2 FQGNSA come from the germline V gene. There are 19 residues in the CDR3. Unmatched junction bases numbered 18, after V lost 5 bases and J lost 5 bases. Here the CDR3 reads CASSAVQGNLQANNSPLHF. Here the CDR3 DNA reads TGTGCCAGCAGCGCTGTACAGGGGAATCTTCAGGCCAATAATTCACCCCTCCACTTT.

The chain employs TRBV28 and TRBJ2-2; 7 nucleotides agree with TRBD1. Germline CDR1 MDHEN, CDR2 SYDVKM. V was pared by 5 bases and J by 5 bases, with 5 bases of the junction left unmatched. CDR3 length: 14 residues. The CDR3 reads CASSRQGRTGELFF. In nucleotides, the CDR3 is TGTGCCAGCAGTCGACAGGGCCGGACCGGGGAGCTGTTTTTT.

The chain joins TRBV19 to TRBJ2-2; TRBD1 matches at 9 bases. Germline V gene sequence: CDR1 LNHDA, CDR2 SQIVND (reference sequence). CDR3 length equals 15 residues. Trimming cost V 5 bases and J 6 bases; bases outside gene matches: 7. The chain's CDR3 is CASSSGQGWAGELFF. Written as DNA, the CDR3 is TGTGCCAGTAGTTCGGGACAGGGATGGGCCGGGGAGCTGTTTTTT.

The gene calls are TRBV30 and TRBJ1-6; D gene unclear. The V end lost 1 base, the J end lost 12 bases, and 13 bases lay between the germline ends. The germline CDR1 and CDR2 sequences are GTSNPN and SVGIG (reference sequence). This CDR3 contains 13 residues. The CDR3 here is CAWSARSELPLHF. DNA of the CDR3: TGTGCCTGGAGTGCCCGATCCGAGCTACCCCTCCACTTT.

The chain has TRBV4-1 and TRBJ1-2, with TRBD1 matching over 7 bases. The V gene's germline CDR1 is MGHRA and CDR2 YSYEKL. V was pared by 8 bases and J by 4 bases, with 4 bases of the junction left unmatched. CDR3 size: 12 residues. CDR3 nucleotides: TGCGCCAGCCCGGACAGGATCTATGGCTACACCTTC. Its translation is CASPDRIYGYTF.

The chain combines TRBV7-3 with TRBJ2-7, with D perhaps TRBD2 (6 bases). V was cut by 5 bases and J by 4 bases, with 12 bases left in between. The germline V gene has CDR1 SGHTA and CDR2 FQGTGA. This CDR3 is 13 amino acids long. The CDR3 nucleotides read TGTGCCAGCAGCCCGCCTGGGGGGTACGAGCAGTACTTC. This codes for CASSPPGGYEQYF.

The genes are TRBV18 and TRBJ2-4; TRBD2 might be the D (5 bases). Germline V gene lookup returns CDR1 KGHSH and CDR2 LQKENI. V lost 4 bases and J 8 bases, leaving 15 bases between the germline ends. The CDR3 runs 14 residues. CDR3 in amino acids: CASSLTTGRDIQYF. The CDR3 region has the DNA TGTGCCAGCTCACTAACTACGGGAAGGGACATTCAGTACTTC.

The V call is TRBV6-5, the J call TRBJ1-4; D is perhaps TRBD1 (5 bases). This CDR3 has 15 residues. The V gene's germline CDR1 is MNHEY and CDR2 SVGAGI. The germline V and J ends were trimmed by 4 bases and 7 bases, with 16 bases remaining between them. CDR3: CASSFRQRSLEKLFF. The DNA for the CDR3 is TGTGCCAGCAGTTTCCGACAGCGATCTCTTGAAAAACTGTTTTTT.

This sequence joins TRBV6-5 and TRBJ1-5, with 7 bases fitting TRBD1. The CDR3 has 14 residues. Germline CDR1 is MNHEY and CDR2 is SVGAGI. With V trimmed by 6 bases and J by 2 bases, 4 bases remained unmatched. The CDR3: CASSLDRGNQPQHF. In DNA form, the CDR3 reads TGTGCCAGCAGCCTCGACAGGGGCAATCAGCCCCAGCATTTT.

The gene calls are TRBV12-5 and TRBJ2-1; no firm D call. CDR3 length: 11 residues. Between the trimmed V and J ends, which lost 4 bases and 6 bases, there was a span of 4 bases. Germline V gene sequence: CDR1 LGHNT, CDR2 FRNRAP. Here the CDR3 DNA reads TGTGCTAGTGGTTCCCTCAATGAGCAGTTCTTC. Its protein is CASGSLNEQFF.

V usage is TRBV9 and J usage is TRBJ1-1; a possible D gene is TRBD1 (6 bases). The germline V gene has CDR1 SGDLS and CDR2 YYNGEE. Trimming cost V 6 bases and J 0 bases, with 15 bases left between them. This CDR3 is 15 amino acids long. CDR3 DNA: TGTGCCAGCAAGCGGGGGCCCAGCATGAACACTGAAGCTTTCTTT. This encodes CASKRGPSMNTEAFF.

The genes are TRBV6-1 and TRBJ2-7; TRBD2 agrees at 12 bases. Germline V gene sequence: CDR1 MNHNS, CDR2 SASEGT. The CDR3 contains 14 residues. Trimming at V came to 3 bases and at J to 7 bases, leaving 4 bases not matched to a gene. The CDR3 region is CASSETSGSGEQYF. The CDR3 DNA sequence: TGTGCCAGCAGTGAGACTAGCGGGAGTGGAGAGCAGTACTTC.

This chain uses TRBV2 with TRBJ1-5; D is unresolved. The germline V and J ends were trimmed by 8 bases and 6 bases, with 17 bases remaining between them. Germline CDR1 SNHLY, CDR2 FYNNEI. This CDR3 spans 14 amino acids. This CDR3 reads CASREGGKSQPQHF. The CDR3 DNA is TGTGCCAGCCGCGAGGGAGGGAAGAGTCAGCCCCAGCATTTT.